The clone carrying this T cell receptor (beta chain) has just a few counts. Its antigen is unidentified. Each donor was nominally healthy when sampled (though unrecorded immune exposures were likely). The entry originates in a study of cytomegalovirus exposure and HLA in healthy donors. Study-wide background: Earlier, 90 million to 140 million unique TCR beta sequences were recovered from 170 million or so T cells by an analysis. Study-wide findings and caveats: Later work associated more than 15,000 TCR beta sequences with HLA alleles at 0.05 false discovery rate. Most CMV-associated TCR beta chains were later found to appear HLA-restricted.

The V segment lost 2 bases and the J segment 8 bases; nucleotides outside the gene matches: 12. Per germline, CDR1 SGHRS and CDR2 YFSETQ. The CDR3 loop spans 15 amino acids. PCR employed 60 Vbeta and 13 Jbeta primers. Clones were sequenced by immunoSEQ multiplex PCR, and TCRdb holds only the in-frame ones, with some missing. The table shows about 160,000 clones, with around 84% occurring only once. The sequence was obtained from a woman aged 40 to 49 in good health and CMV-seronegative. This rearrangement joins TRBV5-1 to TRBJ1-2, with TRBD1 matching 7 bases. Input material: PBMCs. The CDR3 protein is CASSLGTGVNYGYTF. CDR3 bases: TGCGCCAGCAGCTTAGGAACAGGGGTTAATTACGGCTACACCTTC.